The 27 T cell receptor beta chains below come from one sample, sequenced in a study of blood T cell repertoires in COVID-19. The assay was immunoSEQ multiplex PCR, and TCRdb's table has in-frame clones only and misses some. This sample carries 65,000 to 90,000 clones, around 90% of them seen once, and the ten largest clones take roughly 8%. The specimen sequenced was peripheral blood. The receptors here all came from a man aged 25-45 years with acute or convalescent COVID-19.

This chain links TRBV3-1 (or the pseudogene TRBV3-2) with TRBJ2-7, with D possibly matching TRBD1 (5 bases). Germline loops: CDR1 LGHDT, CDR2 YNNKEL (reference sequence). The V end lost 0 bases, the J end lost 1 base, and 7 bases lay between the germline ends. This CDR3 has 14 amino acids. CDR3: CASSQDRDSYEQYF. CDR3 bases: TGTGCCAGCAGCCAAGACAGGGATTCCTACGAGCAGTACTTC.

The gene calls are TRBV6-5 and TRBJ1-2, with 7 bases fitting TRBD1. Germline V CDR1 and CDR2: MNHEY, SVGAGI. V lost 6 bases to trimming and J lost 4 bases; unmatched junction nucleotides: 11. The CDR3 contains 15 residues. Here the CDR3 DNA reads TGTGCCAGCAGCCAGACAGGGAGCCCTCTCTATGGCTACACCTTC. Residues: CASSQTGSPLYGYTF.

The chain joins TRBV6-5 to TRBJ2-1; 8 bases match TRBD2. The CDR3 covers 13 residues. Germline V gene sequence: CDR1 MNHEY, CDR2 SVGAGI. The V and J ends lost 10 bases and 6 bases, in that order; junction bases with no gene match: 8. The CDR3 loop is CATEREYRNEQFF. CDR3 DNA sequence: TGTGCCACCGAGCGGGAGTACCGCAATGAGCAGTTCTTC.

CDR3 coding DNA: TGTGCCAGCCAGGACAGGGGAAGCAACACCATATATTTT. Translation: CASQDRGSNTIYF. The rearrangement links TRBV7-9 to TRBJ1-3, with 9 nucleotides matching TRBD1. Losses at the gene ends were 8 bases for V and 7 bases for J; bases not matched to a gene: 6. CDR1 and CDR2 from the germline V gene are SEHNR and FQNEAQ (reference sequence). The CDR3 sequence is 13 residues long.

The table lists this clone with a count of one. The genes are TRBV12-3 or TRBV12-4 and TRBJ1-4; D is unclear. CDR3 length equals 11 residues. Trimming took off 6 bases at V and 8 bases at J, with 7 bases between the two ends. The CDR3 loop is CASSFREKLFF. For the CDR3, the DNA is TGTGCCAGCAGCTTCAGGGAAAAACTGTTTTTT.

The genes are TRBV2 and TRBJ1-4; perhaps TRBD1 as D (5 bases). Germline V gene lookup returns CDR1 SNHLY and CDR2 FYNNEI. V was pared by 6 bases and J by 0 bases, with 11 bases between. The CDR3 contains 15 residues. CDR3 protein: CASRTALPTNEKLFF. Here the CDR3 DNA reads TGTGCCAGCAGGACAGCATTACCAACTAATGAAAAACTGTTTTTT.

This chain connects TRBV12-3 or TRBV12-4 to TRBJ2-2; no clear D. V shed 7 bases and J shed 6 bases, with 9 bases lying between them. The CDR3 is 12 residues long. The CDR3 spells CASNNLAGELFF. In nucleotides, the CDR3 is TGTGCCAGCAATAATCTAGCCGGGGAGCTGTTTTTT.

The chain recombines TRBV29-1 with TRBJ2-1; 13 bases agree with TRBD2. The length of the CDR3 is 17 residues. Germline lookup yields CDR1 SQVTM and CDR2 ANQGSEA. Trimming at V came to 4 bases and at J to 9 bases, leaving 15 bases not matched to a gene. The CDR3 here is CSVGYKRTSGRGGEQFF. The CDR3, as DNA: TGCAGCGTTGGATACAAAAGAACTAGCGGGAGGGGAGGTGAGCAGTTCTTC.

V and J are TRBV28 and TRBJ1-4; D might be TRBD1 (6 bases). Per the germline V gene, CDR1 is MDHEN and CDR2 is SYDVKM. The V end lost 3 bases, the J end lost 3 bases, and 14 bases lay between the germline ends. The CDR3 covers 16 residues. The DNA for the CDR3 is TGTGCCAGCAGTTTTGTGCCAAGGGGGTCTAATGAAAAACTGTTTTTT. It translates to CASSFVPRGSNEKLFF.

The V and J genes are TRBV4-1 and TRBJ2-1; a weak D match, TRBD2 (6 bases). The length of the CDR3 is 17 residues. V gave up 0 bases and J gave up 0 bases, with 12 bases separating them. CDR1 is MGHRA, CDR2 YSYEKL, per germline. CDR3 amino acids: CASSQDRLARSYNEQFF. CDR3 DNA sequence: TGCGCCAGCAGCCAAGATCGGCTAGCGCGCTCCTACAATGAGCAGTTCTTC.

V is TRBV5-4 and J is TRBJ2-1; 8 bases line up with TRBD2. There are 16 residues in the CDR3. Looked up from germline, CDR1 is SGHNT and CDR2 is YYREEE (reference sequence). Trimming took 4 bases from V and 4 from J; bases not matched to a gene: 10. The CDR3 spells CASSPNPVAGYNEQFF. In DNA, the CDR3 is TGTGCCAGCAGCCCTAATCCCGTAGCGGGATACAATGAGCAGTTCTTC.

This sequence joins TRBV5-1 and TRBJ2-6; 7 bases match TRBD1. The CDR3 length is 15 residues. Germline loops: CDR1 SGHRS, CDR2 YFSETQ. The junction had 3 bases not matched to a gene; V was cut back by 5 bases and J by 1 base. The CDR3 loop is CASRRQGSGANVLTF. The CDR3 DNA follows: TGCGCCAGCAGACGACAGGGATCTGGGGCCAACGTCCTGACTTTC.

The J gene is TRBJ1-5, the V gene TRBV28; TRBD1 aligns across 8 bases. The ends lost 6 bases at V and 6 bases at J; junction bases unmatched: 7. CDR3 length equals 14 residues. Germline lookup yields CDR1 MDHEN and CDR2 SYDVKM. The CDR3 DNA sequence: TGTGCCAGCAGCCGGTCAGGGGGCGGTCAGCCCCAGCATTTT. It codes for CASSRSGGGQPQHF.

The rearrangement joins TRBV28 to TRBJ2-1, with TRBD2 matching over 8 bases. Germline V lookup: CDR1 MDHEN, CDR2 SYDVKM. The CDR3 has 15 residues. The V segment lost 1 base and the J segment 9 bases; nucleotides outside the gene matches: 8. CDR3 DNA sequence: TGTGCCAGCAGTTTATTAGCGGGAACGGGTGGTGAGCAGTTCTTC. It codes for CASSLLAGTGGEQFF.

This clone was observed once. The V gene is TRBV30, the J gene TRBJ2-7; possible D gene TRBD1, 6 bases. Trimming took off 3 bases at V and 8 bases at J, with 20 bases between the two ends. Germline V CDR1 and CDR2: GTSNPN, SVGIG (reference sequence). The CDR3 is 14 residues long. DNA of the CDR3: TGTGCCTGGAGGGTTGGCAGGGGAAAAGACAAGCAGTACTTC. Its protein product is CAWRVGRGKDKQYF.

Turning to this clone: Germline and junction disagree at one end, which may indicate a read error. This sequence joins TRBV2 and TRBJ2-2, with D possibly TRBD2 on 6 matching bases. Germline values: CDR1 SNHLY, CDR2 FYNNEI. There are 13 residues in the CDR3. The CDR3 DNA is TGTGCCAGCAGAGAAGGGACTACCGGGGAGCTGTTTTTT. This encodes CASREGTTGELFF.

The genes are TRBV11-2 and TRBJ2-7; no definite D call. Deletions cut 5 bases from V and 0 bases from J, with 5 bases between. This CDR3 region has 12 residues. The V gene's germline CDR1 is SGHAT and CDR2 FQNNGV. For the CDR3, the DNA is TGTGCCAGCAGCCCCAGCTCCTACGAGCAGTACTTC. As protein: CASSPSSYEQYF.

This chain joins TRBV4-3 and TRBJ2-3; TRBD2 might be the D (5 bases). In germline, CDR1 is LGHNA, CDR2 YSLEER. This CDR3 has 16 residues. Trimming removed 0 bases at V and 4 bases at J, with 14 bases between. CDR3 sequence (DNA): TGCGCCAGCAGCCAAGATCTAAGGTGGGAGCCAGATACGCAGTATTTT. Its protein product is CASSQDLRWEPDTQYF.

The V gene is TRBV30, the J gene TRBJ2-3; the D gene is possibly TRBD1 (8 bases). V lost 7 bases, J lost 2 bases, and 16 bases lay in between. The length of the CDR3 is 14 residues. The germline gives CDR1 GTSNPN, CDR2 SVGIG (reference sequence). In DNA form, the CDR3 reads TGTGCCTCACAGGGGGGGACCTTCACAGATACGCAGTATTTT. Amino acid sequence: CASQGGTFTDTQYF. Looking up the rest from reference TRBV30 and TRBJ2-3 gives the full variable domain: SQTIHQWPATLVQPVGSPLSLECTVEGTSNPNLYWYRQAAGRGLQLLFYSVGIGQISSEVPQNLSASRPQDRQFILSSKKLLLSDSGFYLCASQGGTFTDTQYFGPGTRLTVL.

The chain links TRBV3-1 (or the pseudogene TRBV3-2) to TRBJ2-2, with 8 bases matching TRBD1. V shed 2 bases, J shed 5 bases, and the junction held 10 bases outside the gene matches. CDR1 is LGHDT, CDR2 YNNKEL, per germline (reference sequence). The CDR3 extends over 17 amino acids. CDR3 residues: CASSQSSGGAGTGELFF. The CDR3 DNA is TGTGCCAGCAGCCAATCATCAGGGGGCGCAGGTACCGGGGAGCTGTTTTTT.

The chain links TRBV6-5 to TRBJ2-2, with D maybe TRBD2 (5 bases). Germline V lookup: CDR1 MNHEY, CDR2 SVGAGI. The CDR3 consists of 12 residues. V was clipped by 6 bases and J by 7 bases, with 9 bases between them. CDR3 nucleotide sequence: TGTGCCAGCAGGCTCGGGGTCGGGGAGCTGTTTTTT. Translating it yields CASRLGVGELFF.

V usage is TRBV2 and J usage is TRBJ1-6; D is undetermined. Germline V lookup: CDR1 SNHLY, CDR2 FYNNEI. Trimming took 8 bases from V and 0 from J, leaving 8 bases between them. This CDR3 region has 14 residues. The CDR3 DNA reads TGTGCCAGCTTGTCGAGCTCCTATAATTCACCCCTCCACTTT. It translates to CASLSSSYNSPLHF.

The J gene is TRBJ2-1, the V gene TRBV7-9, with TRBD1 matching 10 bases. The CDR3 extends over 16 amino acids. The germline V gene has CDR1 SEHNR and CDR2 FQNEAQ (reference sequence). V lost 10 bases to trimming and J lost 5 bases; unmatched junction nucleotides: 14. CDR3 sequence (DNA): TGTGCCACCTCCGCTTTGGACGACAGGGGGCACAATGAGCAGTTCTTC. It translates to CATSALDDRGHNEQFF.

The chain joins TRBV6-5 to TRBJ2-5, with a tentative D call TRBD2 (5 bases). The CDR3 consists of 16 residues. Germline CDR1 MNHEY, CDR2 SVGAGI. The V and J ends lost 2 bases and 7 bases respectively, with 20 bases between them. The DNA of the CDR3 is TGTGCCAGCAGTTACGGGTCAGGAGGATTCGCAGGGACCCAGTACTTC. This codes for CASSYGSGGFAGTQYF.

This chain connects TRBV11-3 to TRBJ2-1; 11 positions match TRBD2. With V trimmed by 1 base and J by 9 bases, 11 bases remained unmatched. Per germline, CDR1 SGHNT and CDR2 YENEEA. The CDR3 contains 17 residues. The CDR3 nucleotides read TGTGCCAGCAGCTTAGGAGTTGTAGCGGGAGGGCTCGTTGAGCAGTTCTTC. It specifies CASSLGVVAGGLVEQFF. Variable domain in full (rest from reference TRBV11-3 and TRBJ2-1): EAGVVQSPRYKIIEKKQPVAFWCNPISGHNTLYWYLQNLGQGPELLIRYENEEAVDDSQLPKDRFSAERLKGVDSTLKIQPAELGDSAVYLCASSLGVVAGGLVEQFFGPGTRLTVL.

The chain combines TRBV3-1 (or the pseudogene TRBV3-2) with TRBJ2-3, with 10 bases identical to TRBD2. The V gene end was trimmed by 5 bases and the J gene end by 5 bases; junction bases not matched to a gene: 7. Per germline, CDR1 LGHDT and CDR2 YNNKEL (reference sequence). There are 15 residues in the CDR3. The CDR3, as DNA: TGTGCCAGCAGCACCCTAGCGGGAGTCGGAGATACGCAGTATTTT. As protein: CASSTLAGVGDTQYF.

This clone turned up a few times. One junction end does not reproduce the germline sequence, and a read error may be involved. The genes are TRBV19 and TRBJ1-5, with 12 bases that match TRBD1. CDR1 LNHDA and CDR2 SQIVND come from the germline V gene (reference sequence). This CDR3 contains 15 residues. The CDR3 DNA sequence: TGTGCCAGTAGCCAAGGGGGACAGGGGGCTGGGGCGACGTATTTT. This encodes CASSQGGQGAGATYF.